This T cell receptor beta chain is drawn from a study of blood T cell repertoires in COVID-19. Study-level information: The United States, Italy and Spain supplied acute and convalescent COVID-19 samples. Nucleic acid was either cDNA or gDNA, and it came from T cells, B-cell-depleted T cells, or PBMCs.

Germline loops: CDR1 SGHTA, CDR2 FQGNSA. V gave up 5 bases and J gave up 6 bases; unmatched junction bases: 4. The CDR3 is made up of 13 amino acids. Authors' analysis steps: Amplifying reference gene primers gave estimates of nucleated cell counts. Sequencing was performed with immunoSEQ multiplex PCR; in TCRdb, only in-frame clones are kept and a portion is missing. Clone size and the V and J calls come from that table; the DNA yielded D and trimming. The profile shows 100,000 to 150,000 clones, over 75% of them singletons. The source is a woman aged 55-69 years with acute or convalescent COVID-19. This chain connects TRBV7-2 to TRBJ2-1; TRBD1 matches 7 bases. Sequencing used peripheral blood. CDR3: CASSVDRVNEQFF. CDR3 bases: TGTGCCAGCAGCGTCGACAGGGTCAATGAGCAGTTCTTC.